Each of the 22 T cell receptor beta chains below was sequenced from the same sample in a study of identical twins. TCRdb independently ran MiXCR on the 5' RACE reads; one entry per CDR3 protein. The sample lists about 530,000 distinct CDR3 sequences; over 12% were seen once. Another study also made use of these data, one on yellow fever vaccine responses in identical twins.

What was sequenced was CD4+ T cells sorted from blood. The receptors stem from a young woman in good health.

The rearrangement links TRBV20-1 to TRBJ2-7; 10 positions agree with TRBD2. CDR1 is DFQATT and CDR2 is SNEGSKA in the germline V gene (reference sequence). The CDR3 is made up of 14 amino acids. With V trimmed by 6 bases and J by 3 bases, 8 bases remained unmatched. This CDR3 reads CSALPSGSLYEQYF. The DNA for the CDR3 is TGCAGTGCCCTACCTAGCGGGAGTCTCTACGAGCAGTACTTC.

This clonotype was counted a few times. The chain joins TRBV2 to TRBJ1-4; D unresolved. Trimming left V 0 bases short and J 10 bases short, with 9 bases between. The CDR3 spans 13 residues. Germline V gene data show CDR1 as SNHLY and CDR2 as FYNNEI. CDR3 bases: TGTGCCAGCAGTGAAGCGCATTTTGGAAAACTGTTTTTT. Protein sequence: CASSEAHFGKLFF.

This clonotype was detected only a few times. The rearrangement links TRBV7-9 to TRBJ2-5, with TRBD1 as a possible D gene (5 bases). V was pared by 2 bases and J by 1 base, with 8 bases between. This CDR3 is 14 amino acids long. The V gene's germline CDR1 is SEHNR and CDR2 FQNEAQ (reference sequence). CDR3 region: CASSLYTGQETQYF. The DNA of the CDR3 is TGTGCCAGCAGCTTATACACAGGCCAAGAGACCCAGTACTTC.

This clonotype appeared a few times. The CDR3 region has the DNA TGTGCCAGCAGCTCGGACAGGGATGGCTACACCTTC. The encoded protein is CASSSDRDGYTF. The chain uses TRBV7-9 and TRBJ1-2; 8 bases line up with TRBD1. Germline V gene data show CDR1 as SEHNR and CDR2 as FQNEAQ (reference sequence). CDR3 length equals 12 residues. V shed 4 bases, J shed 6 bases, and the junction held 1 base outside the gene matches. Drawing the rest from reference TRBV7-9 and TRBJ1-2, the complete variable domain is DTGVSQNPRHKITKRGQNVTFRCDPISEHNRLYWYRQTLGQGPEFLTYFQNEAQLEKSRLLSDRFSAERPKGSFSTLEIQRTEQGDSAMYLCASSSDRDGYTFGSGTRLTVV.

V gene TRBV27 combines with J gene TRBJ2-5; 8 bases align to TRBD2. Per the germline V gene, CDR1 is MNHEY and CDR2 is SMNVEV (reference sequence). The CDR3 consists of 16 residues. Losses at the gene ends were 4 bases for V and 5 bases for J; bases not matched to a gene: 12. The CDR3 DNA follows: TGTGCCAGCAGTTGGAGCGGGAGCGTTCGAAGCGAGACCCAGTACTTC. It specifies CASSWSGSVRSETQYF.

The chain is built from TRBV29-1 and TRBJ2-1, with TRBD2 matching over 10 bases. Germline V gives CDR1 SQVTM, CDR2 ANQGSEA. Trimming at V came to 3 bases and at J to 0 bases, leaving 8 bases not matched to a gene. This CDR3 has 17 residues. CDR3 amino acids: CSVEGSGRQLSYNEQFF. CDR3 DNA sequence: TGCAGCGTTGAGGGTAGCGGGAGGCAACTCTCCTACAATGAGCAGTTCTTC.

This clonotype was picked up a small number of times. The chain has TRBV6-5 and TRBJ2-7; 9 bases line up with TRBD2. Germline assignment: CDR1 MNHEY and CDR2 SVGAGI. V gave up 1 base and J gave up 3 bases; unmatched junction bases: 10. There are 17 residues in the CDR3. The CDR3 nucleotides are TGTGCCAGCAGTTACTTCTCCGGGACTAGCAGACACTACGAGCAGTACTTC. This gives the protein CASSYFSGTSRHYEQYF.

The chain uses TRBV24-1 and TRBJ1-1; tentatively, D is TRBD1 (6 bases). Germline CDR1 reads KGHDR; CDR2 reads SFDVKD. Trimming took 8 bases from V and 1 from J, leaving 10 bases between them. The CDR3 contains 13 residues. In DNA, the CDR3 is TGTGCCACCAAGGACAGCGGGAACACTGAAGCTTTCTTT. This gives the protein CATKDSGNTEAFF.

This clonotype was detected a few times. The chain links TRBV20-1 to TRBJ2-1, with D perhaps assigned TRBD1 or TRBD2 (6 bases each). This CDR3 spans 15 amino acids. The germline V gene has CDR1 DFQATT and CDR2 SNEGSKA (reference sequence). Trimming removed 2 bases at V and 4 bases at J, with 15 bases between. CDR3 DNA sequence: TGCAGTGCTAGAAGGGCGGGACAAGTTTACAATGAGCAGTTCTTC. It encodes CSARRAGQVYNEQFF.

This clonotype was counted a few times. The chain links TRBV3-1 to TRBJ1-1; 7 bases match TRBD1. V lost 0 bases and J lost 4; bases outside the gene matches: 8. The CDR3 totals 16 residues. Per germline, CDR1 LGHDT and CDR2 YNNKEL (reference sequence). CDR3 nucleotides: TGTGCCAGCAGCCAAGAGACAGTCTACAGGGGCACTGAAGCTTTCTTT. Its translation: CASSQETVYRGTEAFF.

This rearrangement joins TRBV3-1 to TRBJ1-2; a possible D gene is TRBD1 (6 bases). The CDR3 runs 16 residues. Germline loops: CDR1 LGHDT, CDR2 YNNKEL (reference sequence). V lost 1 base and J lost 0, with 12 bases in between. This chain's CDR3 is CASSQVKGGANYGYTF. Written as DNA, the CDR3 is TGTGCCAGCAGCCAAGTCAAGGGGGGAGCTAACTATGGCTACACCTTC.

This clonotype was observed a few times. The chain recombines TRBV6-1 with TRBJ2-4; perhaps TRBD1 as D (5 bases). Per germline, CDR1 MNHNS and CDR2 SASEGT. The CDR3 consists of 12 residues. The V end was cut by 6 bases, the J end by 14 bases, with 17 bases between. CDR3 protein: CASSAETVRKYF. The CDR3 DNA is TGTGCCAGCAGCGCCGAGACAGTTCGAAAGTACTTC.

This clonotype has only a few counts. The chain carries TRBV10-1 and TRBJ2-5; possible D gene TRBD2, 6 bases. The CDR3 is 14 amino acids. Trimming cost V 3 bases and J 1 base, with 9 bases left between them. Germline V gene lookup returns CDR1 WNHNN and CDR2 SYGVQD (reference sequence). The DNA of the CDR3 is TGCGCCAGCAGTGAAGGCGGGACCCAAGAGACCCAGTACTTC. Protein sequence: CASSEGGTQETQYF.

This clonotype was observed a few times. This chain connects TRBV7-2 to TRBJ2-1, with D possibly TRBD2 on 7 matching bases. The CDR3 sequence is 17 residues long. Germline V gene data show CDR1 as SGHTA and CDR2 as FQGNSA. Between the trimmed V and J ends, which lost 7 bases and 7 bases, there was a span of 26 bases. Here the CDR3 reads CASTVGGGRLSSNEQFF. The CDR3 coding sequence is TGTGCCAGCACCGTGGGAGGGGGGCGCCTGAGTAGTAATGAGCAGTTCTTC.

In this sample, this clonotype turned up a few times. This rearrangement joins TRBV3-1 to TRBJ1-1; no firm D call. CDR3 size: 13 residues. Germline CDR1 LGHDT, CDR2 YNNKEL (reference sequence). V gave up 6 bases and J gave up 7 bases, with 15 bases separating them. The DNA of the CDR3 is TGTGCCAGCAGACCCGGACGAGTTGGTGAAGCTTTCTTT. It yields the protein CASRPGRVGEAFF.

This clonotype was counted only a few times. The chain is built from TRBV6-1 and TRBJ1-5; 11 nucleotides line up with TRBD1. The CDR3 runs 15 residues. Germline V gene data show CDR1 as MNHNS and CDR2 as SASEGT. The J segment lost 7 bases and the V segment lost 5 bases, leaving 7 bases of the junction unmatched. The CDR3 coding sequence is TGTGCCAGCAGTCCTCAAGGACAGGGGGCACAGCCCCAGCATTTT. It codes for CASSPQGQGAQPQHF.

This clonotype has just a few counts. The chain recombines TRBV29-1 with TRBJ2-2, with TRBD2 matching over 12 bases. V lost 6 bases, J lost 3 bases, and 20 bases stayed unmatched. The CDR3 consists of 20 residues. The V gene's germline CDR1 is SQVTM and CDR2 ANQGSEA. CDR3 sequence: CSVGLRLAGDPKADTGELFF. The CDR3 DNA is TGCAGCGTGGGACTACGACTAGCGGGGGACCCAAAGGCGGACACCGGGGAGCTGTTTTTT.

The chain is built from TRBV5-1 and TRBJ2-6; weak D call: TRBD1 (5 bases). Trimming stripped 0 bases from V and 4 bases from J, with 11 bases between. This CDR3 spans 16 amino acids. Germline CDR1 SGHRS, CDR2 YFSETQ. The CDR3 nucleotides read TGCGCCAGCAGCTTGGGGGGCTACGACGGGGCCAACGTCCTGACTTTC. It yields the protein CASSLGGYDGANVLTF.

This clonotype was picked up a small number of times. The V gene is TRBV7-2, the J gene TRBJ2-1; D is uncertain. V shed 3 bases and J shed 1 base, with 10 bases lying between them. The CDR3 sequence is 15 residues long. Germline V lookup: CDR1 SGHTA, CDR2 FQGNSA. CDR3 sequence reads: CASSLDGPSYNEQFF. CDR3 in DNA: TGTGCCAGCAGCTTGGACGGGCCTTCCTACAATGAGCAGTTCTTC.

This chain links TRBV12-3 or TRBV12-4 with TRBJ2-1, with 13 bases matching TRBD2. The CDR3 has 15 amino acids. Losses at the gene ends were 7 bases for V and 5 bases for J; bases not matched to a gene: 5. DNA for the CDR3: TGTGCCAGCAATCAGGGACTAGCGGGGAACAATGAGCAGTTCTTC. It specifies CASNQGLAGNNEQFF.

This clonotype was seen repeatedly, ten times or more. This chain links TRBV7-2 with TRBJ2-7, with D possibly matching TRBD1 (6 bases). V lost 1 base and J 0 bases, leaving 10 bases between the germline ends. Germline CDR1 reads SGHTA; CDR2 reads FQGNSA. This CDR3 contains 15 residues. The CDR3 protein is CASSLGAGVSYEQYF. The CDR3 DNA follows: TGTGCCAGCAGCTTAGGGGCAGGGGTCTCCTACGAGCAGTACTTC.

The chain recombines TRBV18 with TRBJ1-2; possibly TRBD1 for D (6 bases). This CDR3 is 13 amino acids long. From germline, CDR1 is KGHSH and CDR2 LQKENI. V was clipped by 7 bases and J by 2 bases, with 11 bases between them. CDR3 in DNA: TGTGCCAGCTTTATGGACAGAAACTATGGCTACACCTTC. Its translation is CASFMDRNYGYTF.